This note documents a single T cell receptor (beta chain) sequence. What it binds is not known. The data derive from a study of T cell responses to AZD1222 COVID-19 vaccine. Study-wide findings and caveats: The sample set comprised mostly white British donors with more females, and clonal diversity was possibly underestimated. The peak T cell response came first, and repertoires were sampled only after it. Spike-specific TCR breadth and depth went up after people got two AZD1222 doses. Epitopes outside B.1.351 and B.1.1.7 mutated regions reportedly drew nearly half of spike TCRs.

Using immunoSEQ multiplex PCR, the repertoire was profiled, and TCRdb retains in-frame clones only, with some absent. The sample holds about 170,000 clones, 92% seen once. V gave up 0 bases and J gave up 7 bases; unmatched junction bases: 6. Germline CDR1 and CDR2: SGHDT and YYEEEE. The CDR3 sequence is 15 residues long. The receptor was isolated from an adult in good health. Specimen: peripheral blood, collected on day 0 of AZD1222 vaccination. V is TRBV5-6 and J is TRBJ1-4; 7 bases line up with TRBD1. The CDR3 spells CASSLATGSGEKLFF. CDR3 sequence (DNA): TGTGCCAGCAGCTTGGCGACAGGGTCGGGTGAAAAACTGTTTTTT.